This TCR beta chain was identified in a study of human T cells and chemical hapten exposure. Findings and caveats of the study: Patch test score was positively correlated with the counts of PT1 expanded TCRs.

The library attached unique molecular identifiers to individual cDNA molecules. Via MiXCR, TCRdb re-called the RACE reads, giving one row per CDR3 protein. The table includes 110,000 to 150,000 distinct CDR3 sequences, 10% to 15% detected once. Specified time point: patch test 2, 6 weeks after DPC sensitization. Treatment reported: therapeutic diphenylcyclopropenone sensitization with weekly scalp DPC. This clonotype was counted between two and nine times. Its antigen is unidentified. V lost 6 bases and J 9 bases, leaving 15 bases between the germline ends. CDR3 length: 12 amino acids. The germline CDR1 and CDR2 sequences are DFQATT and SNEGSKA (reference sequence).

The receptor was isolated from a woman aged 45-60 years with alopecia areata. Some clones in this sample may be carry-over from other donors' samples. Sample: whole blood, taken in connection with sensitization to the hapten diphenylcyclopropenone (DPC). The chain uses TRBV20-1 and TRBJ2-1; D is possibly TRBD2 (6 bases). The CDR3 is CSAQRTITEQFF. For the CDR3, the DNA is TGCAGTGCCCAGCGGACTATCACTGAGCAGTTCTTC.